The clone carrying this T cell receptor (beta chain) was counted ten times or more. No antigen is known for it. A much larger clone differs from this one at a single base, so this may be a read error. This CDR3 has 14 residues. The ends were cut back, 2 bases at V and 1 base at J, with 5 bases in the middle. This sample was taken from a study of T-cell reconstitution after alpha-beta-depleted transplantation in children. Unique molecular identifiers were used to barcode this TCRbeta library. TCRdb itself ran the PCR reads through MiXCR, one entry per CDR3 protein. The repertoire holds 200,000 to 250,000 distinct CDR3 sequences, with approximately 10% as singletons. Study-wide results and limits: Expanded clones from the graft, numbering several hundred, reportedly supplied alpha-beta T cells about two months after transplant. Day-60 TCRbeta diversity that was high in some patients was derived from surviving recipient T cells and thymic progenitors. Counts and diversity of T cells one year after transplant came mostly from newly produced T cells.

The J gene is TRBJ2-2, the V gene TRBV12-3 or TRBV12-4, with no clear D. This clonotype originated in a child under two years old with acute myeloid leukemia, due to receive a stem cell transplant. The starting material was PBMCs, obtained before TCRalphabeta/CD19-depleted stem cell transplant. CDR3 sequence: CASSLSGNTGELFF. The CDR3 nucleotides read TGTGCCAGCAGTTTATCAGGGAACACCGGGGAGCTGTTTTTT.